This T cell receptor beta chain was documented in a study of T cells in Graves' hyperthyroidism and ophthalmopathy. This clonotype was counted only a few times. TCR beta CDR3 sequences were amplified from RNA transcripts. HTBI primers were used for first-round RT-PCR of the TCR CDR3. MiXCR was run by TCRdb on the multiplex PCR reads, yielding one entry per CDR3 protein. The sample yields roughly 420,000 distinct CDR3 sequences, 15% to 17% seen once. The V and J ends lost 5 bases and 3 bases respectively, with 10 bases between them. Germline assignment: CDR1 SEHNR and CDR2 FQNEAQ (reference sequence). This CDR3 has 13 residues. Diagnosis rested on symptoms, serum thyroxine and TRAb, thyroid ultrasound, and orbital computed tomography.

This receptor was identified in a woman between 18 and 30 years old with Graves' hyperthyroidism. V usage is TRBV7-9 and J usage is TRBJ1-1; D ambiguous. Sequenced: blood. The CDR3 DNA follows: TGTGCCAGCAGCGCGGTCACGGACACTGAAGCTTTCTTT. Encoded protein: CASSAVTDTEAFF.